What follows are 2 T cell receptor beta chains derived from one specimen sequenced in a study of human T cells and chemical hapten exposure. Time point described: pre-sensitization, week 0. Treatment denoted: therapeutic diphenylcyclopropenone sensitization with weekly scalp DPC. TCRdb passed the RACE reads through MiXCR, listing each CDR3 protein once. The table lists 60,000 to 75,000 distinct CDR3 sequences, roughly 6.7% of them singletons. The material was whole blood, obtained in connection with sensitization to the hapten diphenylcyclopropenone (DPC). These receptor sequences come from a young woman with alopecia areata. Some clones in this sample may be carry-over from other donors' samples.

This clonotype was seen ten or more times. CDR3 region: CSARDRISNTEAFF. The CDR3 DNA reads as TGCAGTGCTAGAGATCGGATCTCGAACACTGAAGCTTTCTTT. This rearrangement joins TRBV20-1 to TRBJ1-1; no clear D. CDR1 DFQATT and CDR2 SNEGSKA come from the germline V gene (reference sequence). This CDR3 region has 14 residues. The V and J ends lost 0 bases and 1 base respectively, with 9 bases between them.

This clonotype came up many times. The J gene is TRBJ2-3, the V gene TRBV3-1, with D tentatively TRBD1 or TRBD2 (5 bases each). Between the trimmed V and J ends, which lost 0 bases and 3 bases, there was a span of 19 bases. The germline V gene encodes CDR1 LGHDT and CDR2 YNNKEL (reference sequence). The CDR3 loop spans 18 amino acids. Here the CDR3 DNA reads TGTGCCAGCAGCCAAGATTCTAGCTCGGGGCCTCGTACAGATACGCAGTATTTT. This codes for CASSQDSSSGPRTDTQYF.